Presented here are 28 T cell receptor beta chains from one specimen sequenced in a study of blood T cell repertoires in COVID-19. Generated by immunoSEQ multiplex PCR, the TCRdb table keeps only in-frame clones and is missing some. The profile shows about 110,000 clones, just under 90% of them singletons. The sequencing sample was made of peripheral blood. The receptors originated from a woman between 50 and 59 years old with acute or convalescent COVID-19.

This clone has a single count. J is TRBJ1-1 and V is TRBV29-1; D may be TRBD1 (5 bases). Germline V CDR1 and CDR2: SQVTM, ANQGSEA. V was clipped by 4 bases and J by 5 bases, with 17 bases between them. This CDR3 has 14 residues. The CDR3, as DNA: TGCAGCGTTGTGTTCCCCGACAGCCCTACTGAAGCTTTCTTT. Translated: CSVVFPDSPTEAFF.

This sequence joins TRBV21-1 and TRBJ2-7; no check of the table's D call, TRBD1, against the DNA was made. TRBV21-1 is classified as a pseudogene. The CDR3 sequence is 15 residues long. This chain's CDR3 is CASSKDGDRVHEQYF. The CDR3 DNA follows: TGTGCCAGCAGCAAAGACGGGGACAGGGTCCACGAGCAGTACTTC.

The chain uses TRBV18 and TRBJ1-1; 8 bases are shared with TRBD1. V dropped 6 bases and J dropped 5; count of bases not matched to a gene: 5. This CDR3 contains 13 residues. The germline V gene has CDR1 KGHSH and CDR2 LQKENI. The CDR3 coding sequence is TGTGCCAGCTCCCCGACAGGGGAAACTGAAGCTTTCTTT. It specifies CASSPTGETEAFF.

This chain joins TRBV4-2 and TRBJ2-1, with TRBD2 as a possible D gene (6 bases). The CDR3 totals 16 residues. CDR1 is LGHNA and CDR2 is YNFKEQ in the germline V gene. Trimming cost V 4 bases and J 5 bases, with 18 bases left between them. The CDR3 nucleotides are TGTGCCAGCAGCCCGACCGGAAGCGGGTTAGACAATGAGCAGTTCTTC. This translates into CASSPTGSGLDNEQFF.

This clone was observed once. This chain connects TRBV4-3 to TRBJ2-7; D is possibly TRBD2 (6 bases). The CDR3 is made up of 16 amino acids. Trimming stripped 2 bases from V and 3 bases from J, with 17 bases between. CDR1 and CDR2 from the germline V gene are LGHNA and YSLEER. This chain's CDR3 is CASSQTALANLYEQYF. The CDR3 region has the DNA TGCGCCAGCAGCCAAACAGCTCTAGCGAATCTCTACGAGCAGTACTTC.

This clone was found a few times. The chain combines TRBV9 with TRBJ2-7, with 12 nucleotides matching TRBD1. The CDR3 contains 16 residues. The germline CDR1 and CDR2 sequences are SGDLS and YYNGEE. J was trimmed by 4 bases and V by 0 bases; bases with no gene match: 5. CDR3 DNA: TGTGCCAGCAGCGTAGACGGGACAGGGGGCGGGTACGAGCAGTACTTC. Translated: CASSVDGTGGGYEQYF.

CDR3: CASSPGTDTQYF. The CDR3 region has the DNA TGCGCCAGCAGTCCGGGCACAGATACGCAGTATTTT. V is TRBV5-1 and J is TRBJ2-3; D gene uncertain. Germline CDR1 reads SGHRS; CDR2 reads YFSETQ. The CDR3 totals 12 residues. Between the trimmed V and J ends, which lost 5 bases and 1 base, there was a span of 5 bases.

CDR3 nucleotide sequence: TGTGCCAGCAGTCACACAGTGCTCGATGAGCAGTTCTTC. This translates into CASSHTVLDEQFF. The chain recombines TRBV7-8 with TRBJ2-1; D not resolved. Trimming stripped 6 bases from V and 8 bases from J, with 14 bases between. The length of the CDR3 is 13 residues. The germline gives CDR1 SGHVS, CDR2 FQNEAQ.

V and J are TRBV28 and TRBJ2-7; possibly TRBD2 for D (5 bases). This CDR3 has 12 amino acids. V was clipped by 5 bases and J by 7 bases, with 12 bases between them. The germline V gene encodes CDR1 MDHEN and CDR2 SYDVKM. The CDR3 DNA reads TGTGCCAGCAGTATGGGGTCGGGGGAGCAGTACTTC. Translating gives CASSMGSGEQYF.

This CDR3 is CASSLKPAGGAKAQETQYF. CDR3 nucleotides: TGCGCCAGCAGCTTGAAACCAGCGGGGGGGGCAAAAGCCCAAGAGACCCAGTACTTC. The V call is TRBV5-1, the J call TRBJ2-5; 10 bases agree with TRBD2. There are 19 residues in the CDR3. Germline loops: CDR1 SGHRS, CDR2 YFSETQ. With V trimmed by 1 base and J by 1 base, 13 bases remained unmatched.

The V gene is TRBV10-1, the J gene TRBJ2-6; D remains unclear. Trimming pared 6 bases from V and 3 bases from J, leaving 6 bases between. Per germline, CDR1 WNHNN and CDR2 SYGVQD (reference sequence). This CDR3 is built from 13 residues. This chain's CDR3 is CASSHSGANVLTF. DNA for the CDR3: TGCGCCAGCAGCCACAGTGGGGCCAACGTCCTGACTTTC.

J is TRBJ2-7 and V is TRBV28; 9 positions agree with TRBD2. CDR3 length: 18 amino acids. Unmatched junction bases numbered 15, after V lost 5 bases and J lost 1 base. CDR1 is MDHEN and CDR2 is SYDVKM in the germline V gene. CDR3 coding DNA: TGTGCCAGCAGTGGAATCCGAGGGACTAGCCGACTTTCCTACGAGCAGTACTTC. The encoded protein is CASSGIRGTSRLSYEQYF.

V and J are TRBV7-6 and TRBJ1-4, with D possibly matching TRBD1 (6 bases). Germline V gene sequence: CDR1 SGHVS, CDR2 FNYEAQ. The CDR3 runs 15 residues. V lost 2 bases and J 8 bases, leaving 15 bases between the germline ends. CDR3 in amino acids: CASSLQQGGGEKLFF. CDR3 DNA: TGTGCCAGCAGCTTACAACAGGGCGGTGGGGAAAAACTGTTTTTT.

With respect to this clone: A junction boundary mismatches the germline segment, possibly from a read error. Other DNA sequences in this specimen translate into the identical CDR3. This rearrangement joins TRBV5-1 to TRBJ2-1, with a tentative D call TRBD1 (5 bases). CDR1 and CDR2 (germline): SGHRS, YFSETQ. CDR3 length: 17 amino acids. Here the CDR3 reads CASSSPMGLTVRDEQFF. In DNA, the CDR3 is TGTGCCAGCAGCTCCCCCATGGGCCTGACAGTCCGAGATGAGCAGTTCTTC. The whole variable domain, filled in from reference TRBV5-1 and TRBJ2-1, reads KAGVTQTPRYLIKTRGQQVTLSCSPISGHRSVSWYQQTPGQGLQFLFEYFSETQRNKGNFPGRFSGRQFSNSRSEMNVSTLELGDSALYLCASSSPMGLTVRDEQFFGPGTRLTVL.

This clone was recorded a few times. The V call is TRBV28, the J call TRBJ1-4; TRBD1 might be the D (5 bases). Per the germline V gene, CDR1 is MDHEN and CDR2 is SYDVKM. This CDR3 is 15 amino acids long. V lost 8 bases and J lost 8, with 21 bases in between. In nucleotides, the CDR3 is TGTGCCAGCGGGCATAATCCCGGGACTCGGGAAAAACTGTTTTTT. Its translation is CASGHNPGTREKLFF.

The V gene is TRBV6-5, the J gene TRBJ2-7; D might be TRBD1 (5 bases). Trimming pared 6 bases from V and 4 bases from J, leaving 19 bases between. Per the germline V gene, CDR1 is MNHEY and CDR2 is SVGAGI. The CDR3 is 15 amino acids. The CDR3 nucleotides are TGTGCCAGCAGGGGTCACAGGCACCGCCATTACGAGCAGTACTTC. Protein product: CASRGHRHRHYEQYF.

This rearrangement joins TRBV10-1 to TRBJ1-6; 8 positions match TRBD1. This CDR3 region has 19 residues. Germline loops: CDR1 WNHNN, CDR2 SYGVQD (reference sequence). V shed 3 bases, J shed 7 bases, and the junction held 17 bases outside the gene matches. CDR3 loop: CASSDGVNKGGDRNSPLHF. CDR3 nucleotides: TGCGCCAGCAGTGATGGTGTGAATAAAGGCGGGGACAGGAATTCACCCCTCCACTTT.

CDR3: CASSAGGNSPLHF. The CDR3 region has the DNA TGTGCCAGCAGTGCAGGGGGTAATTCACCCCTCCACTTT. The chain couples TRBV2 to TRBJ1-6; 7 bases are shared with TRBD1. Unmatched junction bases numbered 0, after V lost 4 bases and J lost 6 bases. Germline V lookup: CDR1 SNHLY, CDR2 FYNNEI. This CDR3 has 13 residues.

This sequence joins TRBV18 and TRBJ1-4, with 7 bases aligning to TRBD1. CDR3 length: 16 amino acids. The V segment lost 3 bases and the J segment 4 bases; nucleotides outside the gene matches: 8. Germline values: CDR1 KGHSH, CDR2 LQKENI. The CDR3 sequence: CASSPRTGEINEKLFF. CDR3 nucleotides: TGTGCCAGCTCACCGAGGACAGGAGAGATTAATGAAAAACTGTTTTTT.

This chain uses TRBV21-1 with TRBJ2-1; the table's D call TRBD2 went unverified against the DNA. TRBV21-1 is annotated as a pseudogene. The CDR3 runs 21 residues. CDR3 sequence reads: CASSKRAWFWAGGPFNNEQFF. In nucleotides, the CDR3 is TGTGCCAGCAGCAAAAGGGCCTGGTTTTGGGCGGGAGGGCCTTTTAACAATGAGCAGTTCTTC.

This sequence joins TRBV13 and TRBJ1-6; 7 nucleotides agree with TRBD1. J gave up 11 bases and V 2 bases, and 3 bases lay outside the gene matches. The CDR3 is 13 residues long. Germline V gives CDR1 PRHDT, CDR2 FYEKMQ (reference sequence). The CDR3 loop reads CASSLQGGAPLHF. CDR3 coding DNA: TGTGCCAGCAGCTTACAGGGGGGAGCACCCCTCCACTTT.

The genes are TRBV19 and TRBJ2-1, with 7 bases identical to TRBD2. Per germline, CDR1 LNHDA and CDR2 SQIVND (reference sequence). The CDR3 sequence is 14 residues long. V was pared by 9 bases and J by 12 bases, with 17 bases of the junction left unmatched. The CDR3 DNA is TGTGCCAGGATAGCTGGGGTTTGCGGGGGTGGGCAGTTCTTC. Its protein product is CARIAGVCGGGQFF.

V and J are TRBV6-2 or TRBV6-3 and TRBJ2-7, with TRBD2 as a possible D gene (6 bases). In germline, CDR1 is MNHEY, CDR2 SVGEGT. This CDR3 has 16 amino acids. V was trimmed by 4 bases and J by 8 bases, leaving 24 bases between them. CDR3 amino acids: CASSSPQTRPLLKQYF. The CDR3 nucleotides read TGTGCCAGCAGTTCCCCCCAGACTAGGCCTCTTTTGAAGCAGTACTTC.

The V call is TRBV14, the J call TRBJ1-2; D is uncertain. V lost 1 base, J lost 4 bases, and 7 bases lay in between. From germline, CDR1 is SGHDN and CDR2 FVKESK. The CDR3 is 13 amino acids. As DNA, the CDR3 is TGTGCCAGCAGCCAAGGGTCGGGCTATGGCTACACCTTC. This codes for CASSQGSGYGYTF.

The chain's CDR3 is CASSLNRGKMNTEAFF. The CDR3 DNA follows: TGTGCCAGCAGCTTAAACAGGGGGAAAATGAACACTGAAGCTTTCTTT. V is TRBV13 and J is TRBJ1-1, with 8 bases matching TRBD1. CDR1 PRHDT and CDR2 FYEKMQ come from the germline V gene (reference sequence). Germline trimming cut 2 bases from V and 0 bases from J; bases unmatched to any gene: 5. The CDR3 runs 16 residues.

The gene calls are TRBV4-3 and TRBJ1-2; TRBD1 matches at 7 bases. The CDR3 is made up of 14 amino acids. Germline trimming cut 0 bases from V and 5 bases from J; bases unmatched to any gene: 3. Germline V gene sequence: CDR1 LGHNA, CDR2 YSLEER. The CDR3 protein is CASSQEGTVYGYTF. Here the CDR3 DNA reads TGCGCCAGCAGCCAAGAAGGGACAGTATATGGCTACACCTTC.

The rearrangement joins TRBV7-8 to TRBJ1-1; D perhaps matches TRBD1 (5 bases). V lost 0 bases to trimming and J lost 6 bases, with 11 bases between them. The CDR3 sequence is 14 residues long. Germline loops: CDR1 SGHVS, CDR2 FQNEAQ. CDR3 nucleotides: TGTGCCAGCAGCTTAGCGGGGGGAATGTCTGAAGCTTTCTTT. It translates to CASSLAGGMSEAFF.

V is TRBV7-2 and J is TRBJ1-6, with D tentatively TRBD1 (6 bases). There are 14 residues in the CDR3. V was cut by 7 bases and J by 7 bases, with 14 bases left in between. The germline gives CDR1 SGHTA, CDR2 FQGNSA. The CDR3 here is CASTVIQGNSPLHF. For the CDR3, the DNA is TGTGCCAGCACCGTTATCCAGGGGAATTCACCCCTCCACTTT.